This TCR beta chain is drawn from a study of radiotherapy plus CTLA-4 blockade in lung cancer. CDR3 length: 17 amino acids. V gave up 0 bases and J gave up 1 base, with 15 bases separating them. Clones were read by immunoSEQ multiplex PCR, and TCRdb kept only the in-frame ones, dropping some. The data contain over 75,000 clones, about 80% of them singletons. The TCR originated in a human donor with non-small cell lung cancer who had stable disease on radiotherapy plus ipilimumab. Material: peripheral blood, obtained from a patient treated with radiotherapy plus ipilimumab. The V and J genes are TRBV6-7 and TRBJ1-1; weak D call: TRBD1 (6 bases). TRBV6-7 falls under the ORF class, with uncertain function. CDR3 sequence: CASSYSAGEEGNTEAFF. The CDR3 coding sequence is TGTGCCAGCAGTTACTCGGCAGGGGAGGAAGGGAACACTGAAGCTTTCTTT.